This TCR beta chain was recovered during a study of CD8 T cells in ankylosing spondylitis. MiXCR, applied by TCRdb to the 5' RACE reads, yields one record per CDR3 protein. The data show about 360,000 distinct CDR3 sequences, 20% seen once. V was cut by 1 base and J by 0 bases, with 12 bases left in between. This CDR3 comprises 16 residues. Germline CDR1 MGHRA, CDR2 YSYEKL. This clonotype was obtained from a male donor with ankylosing spondylitis or in good health (not recorded which). V usage is TRBV4-1 and J usage is TRBJ2-5; no firm D call. Material for sequencing was blood, either unsorted or a sorted T cell fraction (not recorded which). The chain's CDR3 is CASSQVYGYNQETQYF. Written as DNA, the CDR3 is TGCGCCAGCAGCCAAGTCTACGGGTACAACCAAGAGACCCAGTACTTC.